The next 27 T cell receptor beta chains were all read from a single sample in a study of regulatory T cells in long-lasting Graves disease. CDR3-region Arm-PCR and iRepertoire HTBI primers produced the TCR beta libraries. TCRdb independently ran MiXCR on the multiplex PCR reads; one entry per CDR3 protein. This sample has a few hundred thousand distinct CDR3 sequences, with approximately 18% found just once. Sample time point: newly diagnosed GD, antithyroid drugs for less than 3 months. The TCR library was made from RNA extracted from PBMCs. These same records also appear under a second study, on T cells in Graves' hyperthyroidism and ophthalmopathy.

Material: peripheral blood mononuclear cells (PBMCs), obtained at new diagnosis, from a patient treated with antithyroid drugs. Receptors originate from a woman under 40 with Graves disease.

The chain combines TRBV29-1 with TRBJ1-2; possibly TRBD1 for D (6 bases). This CDR3 is 12 amino acids long. Germline loops: CDR1 SQVTM, CDR2 ANQGSEA. V was shortened by 3 bases and J by 8 bases, with 13 bases between the two germline ends. CDR3 DNA sequence: TGCAGCGTTGACAGGGGAACGGGAGGCTACACCTTC. It is translated as CSVDRGTGGYTF.

In this sample, this clonotype turned up many times. The chain recombines TRBV6-2 or TRBV6-3 with TRBJ1-6; D perhaps matches TRBD1 (5 bases). The germline CDR1 and CDR2 sequences are MNHEY and SVGEGT. V was pared by 7 bases and J by 7 bases, with 17 bases between. The CDR3 contains 15 residues. The DNA for the CDR3 is TGTGCCAGCACCCTCGCCCTCCGGGGGAATTCACCCCTCCACTTT. Translation gives CASTLALRGNSPLHF.

For this clonotype: This may come from a read error, since a much larger clone is one base off. This chain uses TRBV28 with TRBJ2-3; D possibly corresponds to TRBD1 (6 bases). The better agreement between TRBJ1-1 and the DNA end casts doubt on the J call. CDR3 size: 12 residues. Per the germline V gene, CDR1 is MDHEN and CDR2 is SYDVKM. CDR3 residues: CASSLSAGVAFF. The CDR3, as DNA: TGTGCCAGCAGTTTGTCGGCAGGGGTAGCTTTCTTT.

At least ten counts were recorded for this clonotype. The chain has TRBV6-1 and TRBJ2-2; the match to TRBD1 covers 7 bases. The CDR3 covers 16 residues. J gave up 5 bases and V 5 bases, and 11 bases lay outside the gene matches. Per the germline V gene, CDR1 is MNHNS and CDR2 is SASEGT. The CDR3 bases are TGTGCCAGCAGTAGCCCGACAGGGACGGGGACCGGGGAGCTGTTTTTT. Translated: CASSSPTGTGTGELFF.

V is TRBV19 and J is TRBJ1-6; 9 nucleotides align to TRBD1. This CDR3 contains 16 residues. The trim removed 4 bases at V and 4 bases at J, leaving 5 bases unmatched. CDR1 and CDR2 (germline): LNHDA, SQIVND (reference sequence). The CDR3 loop reads CASSTQGQGYNSPLHF. CDR3 DNA: TGTGCCAGTAGTACGCAAGGACAGGGGTATAATTCACCCCTCCACTTT.

The rearrangement links TRBV18 to TRBJ1-2, with 11 nucleotides matching TRBD1. Germline V CDR1 and CDR2: KGHSH, LQKENI. The V gene end was trimmed by 1 base and the J gene end by 7 bases; junction bases not matched to a gene: 14. This CDR3 is built from 18 residues. Here the CDR3 reads CASSPLFWTGGRESGYTF. The CDR3 DNA follows: TGTGCCAGCTCACCACTATTTTGGACAGGGGGCAGAGAGTCTGGCTACACCTTC. Supplemented by reference TRBV18 and TRBJ1-2, the full variable domain reads NAGVMQNPRHLVRRRGQEARLRCSPMKGHSHVYWYRQLPEEGLKFMVYLQKENIIDESGMPKERFSAEFPKEGPSILRIQQVVRGDSAAYFCASSPLFWTGGRESGYTFGSGTRLTVV.

This clonotype was counted at least ten times. This chain links TRBV5-5 with TRBJ2-3; D gene uncertain. CDR3 length equals 15 residues. The germline V and J ends were trimmed by 2 bases and 4 bases, with 14 bases remaining between them. Germline assignment: CDR1 SGHKS and CDR2 YYEKEE (reference sequence). CDR3 loop: CASSLPGSRADTQYF. In DNA, the CDR3 is TGTGCCAGCAGCTTACCGGGCTCACGGGCAGATACGCAGTATTTT.

This clonotype was picked up many times. V usage is TRBV4-1 and J usage is TRBJ2-5; D possibly uses TRBD1 or TRBD2 (6 bases each). The germline CDR1 and CDR2 sequences are MGHRA and YSYEKL. The CDR3 extends over 16 amino acids. Trimming stripped 3 bases from V and 5 bases from J, with 19 bases between. CDR3 protein: CASSHFTRGDGETQYF. Here the CDR3 DNA reads TGCGCCAGCAGCCACTTCACGAGGGGGGACGGGGAGACCCAGTACTTC.

At least ten counts were recorded for this clonotype. The rearrangement links TRBV11-2 to TRBJ2-7, with unresolved D. There are 12 residues in the CDR3. From germline, CDR1 is SGHAT and CDR2 FQNNGV. Trimming pared 1 base from V and 4 bases from J, leaving 5 bases between. CDR3 amino acids: CASSLVRYEQYF. In DNA, the CDR3 is TGTGCCAGCAGCTTAGTGCGATACGAGCAGTACTTC.

The sample holds a few counts of this clonotype. The chain recombines TRBV2 with TRBJ1-2; D is ambiguous. The germline V and J ends were trimmed by 6 bases and 13 bases, with 12 bases remaining between them. Germline V lookup: CDR1 SNHLY, CDR2 FYNNEI. CDR3 size: 10 residues. The CDR3 sequence: CASRGSVGTF. CDR3 bases: TGTGCCAGCAGGGGGAGCGTCGGCACCTTC.

Concerning this clonotype: A much larger clone is a single base away; this may be a read error. Here the CDR3 omits its conserved ending phenylalanine or tryptophan, so a read error is the likely source. V gene TRBV6-1 combines with J gene TRBJ2-1; D gene unclear. The CDR3 consists of 12 residues. CDR1 and CDR2 from the germline V gene are MNHNS and SASEGT. V was clipped by 6 bases and J by 6 bases, with 9 bases between them. CDR3 sequence reads: CASSTELNEQFS. The CDR3 DNA is TGTGCCAGCAGCACCGAACTCAATGAGCAGTTCTCC.

The chain recombines TRBV16 with TRBJ1-1; no clear D gene. CDR1 and CDR2 from the germline V gene are KGHSY and FQNENV. This CDR3 has 14 amino acids. Trimming shortened V by 1 base and J by 1 base, and 7 bases separated the two germline ends. As DNA, the CDR3 is TGTGCCAGCAGCCAATTCGAGGGGAACACTGAAGCTTTCTTT. It translates to CASSQFEGNTEAFF.

This clonotype has a count of ten or more. The V and J genes are TRBV10-3 and TRBJ2-2; D might be TRBD2 (6 bases). Looked up from germline, CDR1 is ENHRY and CDR2 is SYGVKD. This CDR3 has 13 residues. V dropped 7 bases and J dropped 6 bases, with 12 bases sitting between them. The CDR3, as DNA: TGTGCCATCACTCGGGGAGGCGCCGGGGAGCTGTTTTTT. Protein sequence: CAITRGGAGELFF.

Points on this clonotype: Just one base apart from a much larger clone, this may be a read error. The chain combines TRBV18 with TRBJ1-1, with D uncertain. Germline assignment: CDR1 KGHSH and CDR2 LQKENI. The CDR3 spans 14 residues. The CDR3 DNA sequence: TGTGCCAGCTCCGTCGGACCCGCTAACACTGGAGCTTTCTTT. Amino acids: CASSVGPANTGAFF.

On this clonotype: This is likely an artifact of a read error, given a far larger clone one base away. The rearrangement joins TRBV6-1 to TRBJ1-1; the D is unclear. This CDR3 spans 13 amino acids. The germline V gene has CDR1 MNHNS and CDR2 SASEGT. The CDR3 spells CASSEQLSNEAFF. The CDR3, as DNA: TGCGCCAGCAGTGAGCAGCTGAGCAATGAAGCTTTCTTT.

This clonotype was seen many times. V and J are TRBV20-1 and TRBJ2-7; D unclear. V dropped 0 bases and J dropped 5 bases, with 17 bases sitting between them. The V gene's germline CDR1 is DFQATT and CDR2 SNEGSKA (reference sequence). The CDR3 contains 15 residues. The CDR3 here is CSARDLRAPGDEQYF. DNA for the CDR3: TGCAGTGCTAGAGATTTGCGAGCACCTGGCGACGAGCAGTACTTC.

This clonotype occurred many times. V is TRBV7-9 and J is TRBJ2-5; 13 positions match TRBD2. In germline, CDR1 is SEHNR, CDR2 FQNEAQ (reference sequence). The CDR3 has 16 amino acids. V trimming: 2 bases; J trimming: 2 bases; junction bases outside the gene matches: 2. The CDR3 region has the DNA TGTGCCAGCAGCTTATTGGGACTAGCGGGGCAAGAGACCCAGTACTTC. Its protein is CASSLLGLAGQETQYF.

This clonotype was found many times. The chain combines TRBV6-2 or TRBV6-3 with TRBJ1-4; possibly TRBD1 for D (6 bases). CDR1 MNHEY and CDR2 SVGEGT come from the germline V gene. The CDR3 contains 13 residues. V lost 5 bases, J lost 8 bases, and 12 bases lay in between. DNA for the CDR3: TGTGCCAGCAGTGGCGGACAGCTGGAAAAACTGTTTTTT. Translating it yields CASSGGQLEKLFF.

This clonotype was seen ten or more times. The chain couples TRBV10-3 to TRBJ1-2; 9 nucleotides line up with TRBD1. The CDR3 length is 12 residues. Looked up from germline, CDR1 is ENHRY and CDR2 is SYGVKD. Unmatched junction bases numbered 7, after V lost 9 bases and J lost 8 bases. The CDR3: CAITGDREGYTF. The CDR3 coding sequence is TGTGCCATAACTGGGGACAGGGAAGGCTACACCTTC.

This clonotype was recorded many times. The germline gene is not matched at one end of the junction; a read error may be the cause. This chain joins TRBV7-7 and TRBJ1-1; no clear D. This CDR3 is 15 amino acids long. Germline CDR1 and CDR2: SSHAT and FNYEAQ (reference sequence). The CDR3 reads CASSLVSGLNTEAFF. For the CDR3, the DNA is TGTGCTAGCAGCTTAGTGAGCGGCCTAAACACTGAAGCTTTCTTT.

In this sample, this clonotype turned up many times. V usage is TRBV20-1 and J usage is TRBJ2-7, with 7 bases identical to TRBD1. With 5 bases clipped from V and 3 bases from J, the junction kept 7 bases outside the gene matches. In germline, CDR1 is DFQATT, CDR2 SNEGSKA (reference sequence). The length of the CDR3 is 13 residues. The CDR3 region is CSAGAGGDYEQYF. The CDR3 bases are TGCAGTGCTGGAGCAGGGGGTGACTACGAGCAGTACTTC.

On this clonotype itself: A far larger clone is just one base off, so this is likely a read error. In DNA form, the CDR3 reads TGTGCCAGCAGTCTCTTCACCGGGACAGAGTCCTACAATGAGCAGTTCTTC. Its protein product is CASSLFTGTESYNEQFF. The V call is TRBV7-3, the J call TRBJ2-1, with TRBD1 matching over 7 bases. Germline lookup yields CDR1 SGHTA and CDR2 FQGTGA. Trimming removed 6 bases from V and 1 base from J; junction bases left unmatched: 12. The CDR3 has 17 residues.

In the case of this clonotype: This may arise from a read error, as a much more abundant clone is one base away. Here the CDR3 omits its conserved ending phenylalanine or tryptophan, so a read error is the likely source. This rearrangement joins TRBV5-1 to TRBJ2-5; D perhaps matches TRBD1 (6 bases). The germline gives CDR1 SGHRS, CDR2 YFSETQ. CDR3 length: 18 residues. Trimming removed 0 bases from V and 0 bases from J, with 18 bases in between. The CDR3, as DNA: TGCGCCAGCAGCTTGGGGATAGGCGACAGGCGGTACCAAGAGACCCAGTACTAC. This translates into CASSLGIGDRRYQETQYY.

Many counts were recorded for this clonotype. The V gene is TRBV9, the J gene TRBJ1-3; D is possibly TRBD1 (6 bases). This CDR3 has 16 amino acids. The germline V gene encodes CDR1 SGDLS and CDR2 YYNGEE. Trimming stripped 3 bases from V and 4 bases from J, with 17 bases between. CDR3: CASSANRVSGGNTIYF. CDR3 bases: TGTGCCAGCAGCGCAAACAGGGTTTCGGGCGGAAACACCATATATTTT.

This clonotype showed up just a few times. This chain uses TRBV7-2 with TRBJ1-1; 10 bases match TRBD1. Germline lookup yields CDR1 SGHTA and CDR2 FQGNSA. The CDR3 extends over 16 amino acids. V lost 5 bases, J lost 1 base, and 7 bases stayed unmatched. In DNA, the CDR3 is TGTGCCAGCAGCCCTCGGACAGGGGGGCCGAACACTGAAGCTTTCTTT. It encodes CASSPRTGGPNTEAFF. Variable domain in full (rest from reference TRBV7-2 and TRBJ1-1): GAGVSQSPSNKVTEKGKDVELRCDPISGHTALYWYRQSLGQGLEFLIYFQGNSAPDKSGLPSDRFSAERTGGSVSTLTIQRTQQEDSAVYLCASSPRTGGPNTEAFFGQGTRLTVV.

This clonotype was seen many times. The rearrangement joins TRBV3-1 to TRBJ2-4, with 10 bases lining up with TRBD2. This CDR3 has 16 residues. The trim removed 4 bases at V and 0 bases at J, leaving 3 bases unmatched. Germline V gene data show CDR1 as LGHDT and CDR2 as YNNKEL (reference sequence). CDR3 DNA: TGTGCCAGCAGCCTCCGGACTAGCGGAGCCAAAAACATTCAGTACTTC. It is translated as CASSLRTSGAKNIQYF.

In its sample, this clonotype was seen many times. The V gene is TRBV6-2 or TRBV6-3, the J gene TRBJ2-1; D is unresolved. The CDR3 sequence is 13 residues long. The V end was cut by 5 bases, the J end by 6 bases, with 11 bases between. CDR1 and CDR2 (germline): MNHEY, SVGEGT. CDR3 in amino acids: CASSEWVSNEQFF. The CDR3 DNA sequence: TGTGCCAGCAGTGAATGGGTAAGCAATGAGCAGTTCTTC.